The rows below give T cell receptor beta chains drawn from one sample of a study of post-analysis software for immune sequencing data. TCRdb re-analysed the PCR reads in MiXCR, keeping a single row per CDR3 protein. The sample consists of some 700,000 distinct CDR3 sequences, 55% to 70% of them appearing once. The sample taken for sequencing was blood. The receptor source for this set is a girl between 2 and 10 years old with multiple sclerosis. Both conserved end residues are part of each CDR3. A D gene is named only where the DNA matches it firmly. Expanded clones get a size class; other rows say once, few or many, or leave the size out.

J gene: TRBJ2-1
V gene: TRBV29-1
D gene: TRBD1
clone size: .
CDR3 DNA: TGCAGCGCTGAGACAGGGGGCTGGGATGAGCAGTTCTTC
CDR3 protein: CSAETGGWDEQFF

J gene: TRBJ2-7
V gene: TRBV11-1
D gene: .
clone size: .
CDR3 DNA: TGTGCCAGCAGCCCACCTGCAGGGGCAGGGGGTTCCGAAGCGGACTACTCCTACGAGCAGTACTTC
CDR3 protein: CASSPPAGAGGSEADYSYEQYF

J gene: TRBJ1-1
V gene: TRBV2
D gene: .
clone size: .
CDR3 DNA: TGTGCCAGCAGGAGGTCGGGGGACACTGAAGCTTTCTTT
CDR3 protein: CASRRSGDTEAFF

J gene: TRBJ2-1
V gene: TRBV24-1
D gene: TRBD2
clone size: .
CDR3 DNA: TGTGCCACCAGTGATCGCCCGAAAGGACTAGCGCTCGATAATGAGCAGTTCTTC
CDR3 protein: CATSDRPKGLALDNEQFF

J gene: TRBJ2-5
V gene: TRBV20-1
D gene: .
clone size: .
CDR3 DNA: TGCAGTGCTGGGACGGCCTCGGGGACCCAGTACTTC
CDR3 protein: CSAGTASGTQYF

J gene: TRBJ2-7
V gene: TRBV3-1
D gene: TRBD1
clone size: .
CDR3 DNA: TGTGCCAGCAGCCAAAGGGGACAGACCTACGAGCAGTACTTC
CDR3 protein: CASSQRGQTYEQYF

J gene: TRBJ1-2
V gene: TRBV29-1
D gene: TRBD1
clone size: few
CDR3 DNA: TGCAGCGTTGGGGGACAGGGGGCCTATGGCTACACCTTC
CDR3 protein: CSVGGQGAYGYTF

J gene: TRBJ1-5
V gene: TRBV10-3
D gene: .
clone size: .
CDR3 DNA: TGTGCCATCAGTGAAAGTAGCAATCAGCCCCAGCATTTT
CDR3 protein: CAISESSNQPQHF

J gene: TRBJ2-3
V gene: TRBV20-1
D gene: TRBD2
clone size: few
CDR3 DNA: TGCAGTGCCAAAGGCGCTAGCGGGAGGGGTGAAGATACGCAGTATTTT
CDR3 protein: CSAKGASGRGEDTQYF

J gene: TRBJ1-2
V gene: TRBV18
D gene: .
clone size: few
CDR3 DNA: TGTGCCAGCTCACCAGTTACAGGGAACTATGGCTACACCTTC
CDR3 protein: CASSPVTGNYGYTF

J gene: TRBJ2-1
V gene: TRBV7-2
D gene: TRBD1
clone size: .
CDR3 DNA: TGTGCCAGCAGCTTCCTGGTTATTGGCAGGGGGTACAATGAGCAGTTCTTC
CDR3 protein: CASSFLVIGRGYNEQFF

J gene: TRBJ2-1
V gene: TRBV9
D gene: TRBD1
clone size: .
CDR3 DNA: TGTGCCAGCAGTGGGGACAGGGGGCATGAGCAGTTCTTC
CDR3 protein: CASSGDRGHEQFF

J gene: TRBJ2-5
V gene: TRBV29-1
D gene: TRBD1
clone size: few
CDR3 DNA: TGCAGCGTACCGGACAGGGCCACGATGGGAGAGACCCAGTACTTC
CDR3 protein: CSVPDRATMGETQYF

J gene: TRBJ2-5
V gene: TRBV25-1
D gene: TRBD1
clone size: once
CDR3 DNA: TGTGCCAGCAGTCCCCGGACAGGGATCGGAGAGACCCAGTACTTC
CDR3 protein: CASSPRTGIGETQYF

J gene: TRBJ2-1
V gene: TRBV2
D gene: TRBD2
clone size: .
CDR3 DNA: TGTGCCGGATCTTCACGGGAGGGCCCCAATGAGCAGTTCTTC
CDR3 protein: CAGSSREGPNEQFF

J gene: TRBJ2-5
V gene: TRBV29-1
D gene: .
clone size: few
CDR3 DNA: TGCAGCGTCCTCGAATATGAGACCCAGTACTTC
CDR3 protein: CSVLEYETQYF

J gene: TRBJ1-1
V gene: TRBV18
D gene: .
clone size: .
CDR3 DNA: TGTGCCAGCTCACCGATAGAAGGGGTCCCTGAAGCTTTCTTT
CDR3 protein: CASSPIEGVPEAFF

J gene: TRBJ2-7
V gene: TRBV5-1
D gene: .
clone size: few
CDR3 DNA: TGCGCCAGCAGCTTGGTTCAGGGAAGTTCCTACGAGCAGTACTTC
CDR3 protein: CASSLVQGSSYEQYF

J gene: TRBJ2-5
V gene: TRBV11-2
D gene: .
clone size: .
CDR3 DNA: TGTGTCAGCAGCTGGGTGAGGGCGGGTTCCCAAGAGACCCAGTACTTC
CDR3 protein: CVSSWVRAGSQETQYF

J gene: TRBJ1-6
V gene: TRBV12-3/TRBV12-4
D gene: .
clone size: .
CDR3 DNA: TGTGCCAGCAGTCTTAGAGGGGGTTCACCCCTCCACTTT
CDR3 protein: CASSLRGGSPLHF

J gene: TRBJ1-1
V gene: TRBV6-5
D gene: .
clone size: .
CDR3 DNA: TGTGCCAGCAGTTACTCGAAAAGTCGCAGGGGATATGGAGCTTTCTTT
CDR3 protein: CASSYSKSRRGYGAFF

J gene: TRBJ2-5
V gene: TRBV25-1
D gene: TRBD1
clone size: .
CDR3 DNA: TGTGCCAGCAGTGATCGGGACAGGGCATCGGGGGAGCAGTACTTC
CDR3 protein: CASSDRDRASGEQYF

J gene: TRBJ2-1
V gene: TRBV5-1
D gene: .
clone size: once
CDR3 DNA: TGCGCCAGCAGCTTGGCGGATCTCTCCTACAATGAGCAGTTCTTC
CDR3 protein: CASSLADLSYNEQFF

J gene: TRBJ1-1
V gene: TRBV6-5
D gene: .
clone size: .
CDR3 DNA: TGTGCCAGCAGTTACGGGGGGGTTCGGACTGAAGCTTTCTTT
CDR3 protein: CASSYGGVRTEAFF

J gene: TRBJ2-5
V gene: TRBV20-1
D gene: .
clone size: .
CDR3 DNA: TGCAGTTCCCCCGGGGTTAGGGAGGAGACCCAGTACTTC
CDR3 protein: CSSPGVREETQYF

J gene: TRBJ2-7
V gene: TRBV7-2
D gene: .
clone size: .
CDR3 DNA: TGTGCCAGCAGCTTATCCCGGGACACAACCTACGAGCAGTACTTC
CDR3 protein: CASSLSRDTTYEQYF

J gene: TRBJ2-3
V gene: TRBV5-1
D gene: TRBD1
clone size: .
CDR3 DNA: TGCGCCAGCAGCTTAGGGCCGGACAGGGTTTTAGATACGCAGTATTTT
CDR3 protein: CASSLGPDRVLDTQYF

J gene: TRBJ2-3
V gene: TRBV5-1
D gene: .
clone size: .
CDR3 DNA: TGCGCCAGCAGCTTGGGAGATGTGGACGGATACACAGATACGCAGTATTTT
CDR3 protein: CASSLGDVDGYTDTQYF

J gene: TRBJ2-7
V gene: TRBV4-1
D gene: .
clone size: .
CDR3 DNA: TGCGCCAGCAGCCAAGAGTCTTGGGACACCTCCTACGAGCAGTACTTC
CDR3 protein: CASSQESWDTSYEQYF

J gene: TRBJ1-2
V gene: TRBV7-9
D gene: .
clone size: few
CDR3 DNA: TGTGCCAGCAGCTTTATCGGGACCTATGGCTACACCTTC
CDR3 protein: CASSFIGTYGYTF

J gene: TRBJ2-7
V gene: TRBV20-1
D gene: TRBD2
clone size: once
CDR3 DNA: TGCAGTGCTCCCCACCAAAGCGGGAGCCCCTTATACGAGCAGTACTTC
CDR3 protein: CSAPHQSGSPLYEQYF

J gene: TRBJ2-7
V gene: TRBV10-1
D gene: .
clone size: .
CDR3 DNA: TGCGCCAGCAGTGAGCTCCCGGACGACTCCTACGAGCAGTACTTC
CDR3 protein: CASSELPDDSYEQYF

J gene: TRBJ1-1
V gene: TRBV12-3/TRBV12-4
D gene: TRBD1
clone size: .
CDR3 DNA: TGTGCCAGCAGTCAGGGACAGGGCCAGAACACTGAAGCTTTCTTT
CDR3 protein: CASSQGQGQNTEAFF

J gene: TRBJ2-5
V gene: TRBV11-2
D gene: TRBD2
clone size: few
CDR3 DNA: TGTGCCAGCAGCCTGATAGGGACTAGCGGGGACCAAGAGACCCAGTACTTC
CDR3 protein: CASSLIGTSGDQETQYF

J gene: TRBJ2-1
V gene: TRBV13
D gene: .
clone size: .
CDR3 DNA: TGTGCCAGCAGCCTCCGGGGAAAGAGGAATGAGCAGTTCTTC
CDR3 protein: CASSLRGKRNEQFF

J gene: TRBJ2-5
V gene: TRBV28
D gene: TRBD1
clone size: .
CDR3 DNA: TGTGCCAGCAGTTATTACAGGGGAGTTGGTGCGGGGACCCAGTACTTC
CDR3 protein: CASSYYRGVGAGTQYF

J gene: TRBJ2-3
V gene: TRBV24-1
D gene: .
clone size: .
CDR3 DNA: TGTGCCACCAGTGAGCATGGGTCAGATACGCAGTATTTT
CDR3 protein: CATSEHGSDTQYF

J gene: TRBJ2-1
V gene: TRBV20-1
D gene: TRBD2
clone size: .
CDR3 DNA: TGCAGTGCTAGACCCAGGGGGACTAGCGGGGCCAAGTCCTACAATGAGCAGTTCTTC
CDR3 protein: CSARPRGTSGAKSYNEQFF

J gene: TRBJ2-4
V gene: TRBV7-8
D gene: TRBD2
clone size: .
CDR3 DNA: TGTGCCAGCAGCTTAAAGAGCTCCGGGACTAGCGGACTTGGGTACTTC
CDR3 protein: CASSLKSSGTSGLGYF

J gene: TRBJ2-1
V gene: TRBV12-3/TRBV12-4
D gene: TRBD2
clone size: few
CDR3 DNA: TGTGCCAGCAGAGCCAGCGGGAATAACTACAATGAGCAGTTCTTC
CDR3 protein: CASRASGNNYNEQFF

J gene: TRBJ1-2
V gene: TRBV10-3
D gene: .
clone size: few
CDR3 DNA: TGTGCCATCAGAGTTCCAGAGCCGCATGGCTACACCTTC
CDR3 protein: CAIRVPEPHGYTF

J gene: TRBJ1-2
V gene: TRBV29-1
D gene: TRBD1
clone size: .
CDR3 DNA: TGCAGCCTGAGTCAGGGGGATGGCTACACCTTC
CDR3 protein: CSLSQGDGYTF

J gene: TRBJ1-2
V gene: TRBV28
D gene: .
clone size: .
CDR3 DNA: TGTGCCAGCAGTAGCCCAGGACGGATTAACTATGGCTACACCTTC
CDR3 protein: CASSSPGRINYGYTF

J gene: TRBJ1-2
V gene: TRBV12-3/TRBV12-4
D gene: .
clone size: .
CDR3 DNA: TGTGCCAGCAGTCCTCACAGGGAGGACTATGGCTACACCTTC
CDR3 protein: CASSPHREDYGYTF

J gene: TRBJ2-4
V gene: TRBV4-1
D gene: .
clone size: .
CDR3 DNA: TGCGCCAGCAGCCTAACAGGGGGAGGGAGAAACATTCAGTACTTC
CDR3 protein: CASSLTGGGRNIQYF

J gene: TRBJ1-1
V gene: TRBV7-2
D gene: TRBD1
clone size: few
CDR3 DNA: TGTGCCAGCAGCTTAGAGACAGGGAGCACTGAAGCTTTCTTT
CDR3 protein: CASSLETGSTEAFF

J gene: TRBJ2-1
V gene: TRBV3-1
D gene: TRBD1
clone size: few
CDR3 DNA: TGTGCCAGCAGCGCTCAGGGGGCAGTTTACAATGAGCAGTTCTTC
CDR3 protein: CASSAQGAVYNEQFF

J gene: TRBJ2-1
V gene: TRBV30
D gene: .
clone size: .
CDR3 DNA: TGTGCCTGGAGTCCCTACGGGGGCAGAGGGGGTGAGCAGTTCTTC
CDR3 protein: CAWSPYGGRGGEQFF

J gene: TRBJ2-5
V gene: TRBV7-9
D gene: TRBD1
clone size: .
CDR3 DNA: TGTGCCAGCGCCAAAACAGGGGGCGTCTCGGAGACCCAGTACTTC
CDR3 protein: CASAKTGGVSETQYF

J gene: TRBJ1-2
V gene: TRBV10-3
D gene: .
clone size: few
CDR3 DNA: TGTGCCATCAGTGAATCCGGCCGTACTGGGGGAGGCTACACCTTC
CDR3 protein: CAISESGRTGGGYTF

J gene: TRBJ1-1
V gene: TRBV6-5
D gene: .
clone size: .
CDR3 DNA: TGTGCCAGCAGTTACTCGACAGTAAACACTGAAGCTTTCTTT
CDR3 protein: CASSYSTVNTEAFF

J gene: TRBJ2-1
V gene: TRBV5-1
D gene: .
clone size: .
CDR3 DNA: TGCGCCAGCAGCCCAAGCCAACCTAGGTGGTTCTTC
CDR3 protein: CASSPSQPRWFF

J gene: TRBJ2-4
V gene: TRBV5-1
D gene: .
clone size: few
CDR3 DNA: TGCGCCAGCAGCCCCTCGGGGATAGCCAAAAACATTCAGTACTTC
CDR3 protein: CASSPSGIAKNIQYF

J gene: TRBJ2-1
V gene: TRBV29-1
D gene: .
clone size: few
CDR3 DNA: TGCAGCGGGTTTGTAGAGAATGAGCAGTTCTTC
CDR3 protein: CSGFVENEQFF

J gene: TRBJ2-7
V gene: TRBV20-1
D gene: .
clone size: .
CDR3 DNA: TGCAGTGCAGATCCCCAGGGAAGCTCCTACGAGCAGTACTTC
CDR3 protein: CSADPQGSSYEQYF

J gene: TRBJ2-7
V gene: TRBV5-1
D gene: .
clone size: few
CDR3 DNA: TGCGCCAGCTCGGCGGCAGGGAGCCACGAGCAGTACTTC
CDR3 protein: CASSAAGSHEQYF

J gene: TRBJ2-1
V gene: TRBV5-1
D gene: .
clone size: .
CDR3 DNA: TGCGCCAGCAGCTTGGGGGGACGGGTCGGGGATGAGCAGTTCTTC
CDR3 protein: CASSLGGRVGDEQFF

J gene: TRBJ1-1
V gene: TRBV12-3/TRBV12-4
D gene: .
clone size: .
CDR3 DNA: TGTGCCAGCAGTTTAGGAGGAGGGGGGACTTTCAACACTGAAGCTTTCTTT
CDR3 protein: CASSLGGGGTFNTEAFF